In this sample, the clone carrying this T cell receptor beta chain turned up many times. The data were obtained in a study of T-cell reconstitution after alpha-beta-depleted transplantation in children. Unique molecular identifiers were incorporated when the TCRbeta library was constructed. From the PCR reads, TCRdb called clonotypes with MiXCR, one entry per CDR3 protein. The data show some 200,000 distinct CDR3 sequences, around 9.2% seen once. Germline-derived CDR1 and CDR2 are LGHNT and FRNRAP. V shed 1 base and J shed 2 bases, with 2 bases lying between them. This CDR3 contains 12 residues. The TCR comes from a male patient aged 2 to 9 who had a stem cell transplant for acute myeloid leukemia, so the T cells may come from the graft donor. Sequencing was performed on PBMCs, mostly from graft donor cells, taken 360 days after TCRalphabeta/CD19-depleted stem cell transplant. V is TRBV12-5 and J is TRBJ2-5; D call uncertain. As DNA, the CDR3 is TGTGCTAGTGGTTTGGGGCAAGAGACCCAGTACTTC. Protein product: CASGLGQETQYF.